The T cell receptor beta chain described here comes from a study of CXCR3-negative and CXCR3-positive naive CD8 T cells. Study observations and caveats: CXCR3-positive naive cells had TRB CDR3s that were more hydrophobic than CXCR3-negative naive cells had.

The CDR3 runs to 14 residues. UMI-labeled 5' RACE TRB cDNA libraries were prepared from the cells. TCRdb reprocessed the 5' RACE reads and keeps a single row for each CDR3 protein, giving no DNA. Its table lists some 110,000 distinct CDR3 sequences. Worth noting for this clonotype: The antigen remains undetermined.

Specimen: naive CXCR3+ CD8+ T cells from blood. Specified subset: CD45RO-CCR7+CD27+CD95- naive CD8+ T cells expressing CXCR3 (TNR3+). The chain has TRBV12-3 or TRBV12-4 and TRBJ1-5; the TCRdb call, TRBD1, lacks DNA for checking. This clonotype was sampled from a human donor in good health. Some clones in this sample may be carry-over from other donors' samples. CDR3 in amino acids: CASSVGQGDQPQHF.